This TCR beta chain was found in a study of regulatory T cells in long-lasting Graves disease. Broader study findings: With approximately 2,500 shared public clonotypes, persistent patients exceeded new patients, who shared about a thousand. Gene preferences differed: TRBV28, TRBJ1-2, TRBJ2-5 in persistent cases.

The CDR3 has 17 residues. V trimming: 4 bases; J trimming: 0 bases; junction bases outside the gene matches: 7. Germline V gene data show CDR1 as SGHAT and CDR2 as FQDESV (reference sequence). Time point defined: persistent/refractory GD, antithyroid drugs over 5 years with positive TRAb. Researchers made the TCR library from RNA that was extracted from PBMCs. Of note for this clonotype: Its target is not known.

Assembly of TCR beta libraries relied on iRepertoire HTBI primers together with Arm-PCR of CDR3 regions. In TCRdb, the multiplex PCR reads were re-called with MiXCR into one record per CDR3 protein. The sample carries approximately 500,000 distinct CDR3 sequences, approximately 21% recorded once. The chain is built from TRBV11-1 and TRBJ1-1; 11 bases are shared with TRBD1. This receptor was obtained from a female donor with Graves disease. The sequenced sample was peripheral blood mononuclear cells (PBMCs), obtained when the disease was refractory, from a patient treated with antithyroid drugs. For the CDR3, the DNA is TGTGCCAGCAGCTCGGACAGGGGGCAAGGAATGAACACTGAAGCTTTCTTT. Protein: CASSSDRGQGMNTEAFF.